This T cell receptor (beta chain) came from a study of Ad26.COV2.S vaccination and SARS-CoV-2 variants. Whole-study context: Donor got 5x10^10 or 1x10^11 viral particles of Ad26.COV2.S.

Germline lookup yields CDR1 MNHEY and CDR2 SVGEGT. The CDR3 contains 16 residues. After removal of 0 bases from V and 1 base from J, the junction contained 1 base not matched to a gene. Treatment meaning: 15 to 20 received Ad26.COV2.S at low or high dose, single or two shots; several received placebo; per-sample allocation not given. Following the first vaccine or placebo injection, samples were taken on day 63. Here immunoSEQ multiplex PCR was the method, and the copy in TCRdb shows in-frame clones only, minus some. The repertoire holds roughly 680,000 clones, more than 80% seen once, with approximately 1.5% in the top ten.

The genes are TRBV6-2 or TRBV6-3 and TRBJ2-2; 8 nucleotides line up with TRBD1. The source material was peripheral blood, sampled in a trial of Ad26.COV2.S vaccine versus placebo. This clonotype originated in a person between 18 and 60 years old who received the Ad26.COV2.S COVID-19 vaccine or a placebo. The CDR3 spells CASSYSGQENTGELFF. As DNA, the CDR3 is TGTGCCAGCAGTTACTCGGGACAGGAGAACACCGGGGAGCTGTTTTTT.